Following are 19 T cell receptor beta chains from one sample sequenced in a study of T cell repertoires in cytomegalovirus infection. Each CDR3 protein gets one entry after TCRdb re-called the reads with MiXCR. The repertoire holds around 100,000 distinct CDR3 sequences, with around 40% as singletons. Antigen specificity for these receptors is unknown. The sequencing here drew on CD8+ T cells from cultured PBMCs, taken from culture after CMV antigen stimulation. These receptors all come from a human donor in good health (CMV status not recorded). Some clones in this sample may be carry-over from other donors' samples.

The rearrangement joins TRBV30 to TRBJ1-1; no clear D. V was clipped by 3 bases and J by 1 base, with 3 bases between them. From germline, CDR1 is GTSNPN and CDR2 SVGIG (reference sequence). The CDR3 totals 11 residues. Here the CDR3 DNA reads TGTGCCTGGAGGGAGAACACTGAAGCTTTCTTT. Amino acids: CAWRENTEAFF.

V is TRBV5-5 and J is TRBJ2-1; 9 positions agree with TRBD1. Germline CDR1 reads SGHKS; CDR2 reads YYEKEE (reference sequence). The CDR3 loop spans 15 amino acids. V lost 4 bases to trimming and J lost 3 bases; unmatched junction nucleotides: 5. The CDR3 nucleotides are TGTGCCAGCAGCCAGGGACAGGGAAGCTACAATGAGCAGTTCTTC. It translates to CASSQGQGSYNEQFF.

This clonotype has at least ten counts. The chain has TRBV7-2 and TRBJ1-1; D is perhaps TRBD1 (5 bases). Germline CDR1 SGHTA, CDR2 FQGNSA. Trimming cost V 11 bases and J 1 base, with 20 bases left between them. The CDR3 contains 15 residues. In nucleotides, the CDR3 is TGTGCCGGACGGGGGAGAGGGGAAAAGAACACTGAAGCTTTCTTT. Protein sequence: CAGRGRGEKNTEAFF.

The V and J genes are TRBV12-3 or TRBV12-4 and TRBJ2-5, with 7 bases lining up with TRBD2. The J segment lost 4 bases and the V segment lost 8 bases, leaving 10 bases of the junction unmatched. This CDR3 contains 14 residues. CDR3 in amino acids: CASGRAGSGETQYF. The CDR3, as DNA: TGTGCCAGCGGGAGAGCGGGGAGCGGAGAGACCCAGTACTTC.

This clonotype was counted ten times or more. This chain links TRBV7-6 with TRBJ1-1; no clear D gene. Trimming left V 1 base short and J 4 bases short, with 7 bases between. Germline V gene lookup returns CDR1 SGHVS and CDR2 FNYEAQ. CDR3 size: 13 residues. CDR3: CASSLGVGTEAFF. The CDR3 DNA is TGTGCCAGCAGCTTAGGGGTGGGCACTGAAGCTTTCTTT.

This CDR3 is CASSPGTSGEEETQYF. Written as DNA, the CDR3 is TGTGCCAGCAGTCCCGGGACTAGCGGGGAGGAAGAGACCCAGTACTTC. V gene TRBV6-5 combines with J gene TRBJ2-5; 13 bases are shared with TRBD2. V lost 5 bases, J lost 3 bases, and 6 bases stayed unmatched. Germline values: CDR1 MNHEY, CDR2 SVGAGI. This CDR3 is built from 16 residues.

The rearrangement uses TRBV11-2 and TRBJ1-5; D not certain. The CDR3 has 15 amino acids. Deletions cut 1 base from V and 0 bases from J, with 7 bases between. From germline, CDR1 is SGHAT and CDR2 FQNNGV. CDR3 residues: CASSLVPGSNQPQHF. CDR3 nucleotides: TGTGCCAGCAGCTTAGTTCCAGGTAGCAATCAGCCCCAGCATTTT.

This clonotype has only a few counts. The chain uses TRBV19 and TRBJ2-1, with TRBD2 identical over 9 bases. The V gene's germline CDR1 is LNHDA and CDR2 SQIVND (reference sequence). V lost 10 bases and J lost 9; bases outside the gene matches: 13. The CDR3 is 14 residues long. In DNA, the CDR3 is TGTGCCACCTCTCTGGCGGGGGGGCAGGGTGAGCAGTTCTTC. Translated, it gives CATSLAGGQGEQFF.

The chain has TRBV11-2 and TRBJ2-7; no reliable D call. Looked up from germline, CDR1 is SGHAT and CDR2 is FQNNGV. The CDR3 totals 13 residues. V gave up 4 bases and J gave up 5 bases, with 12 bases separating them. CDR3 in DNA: TGTGCCAGCAGCTCTTCCGCGTGGGACGAGCAGTACTTC. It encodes CASSSSAWDEQYF. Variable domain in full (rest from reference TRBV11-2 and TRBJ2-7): EAGVAQSPRYKIIEKRQSVAFWCNPISGHATLYWYQQILGQGPKLLIQFQNNGVVDDSQLPKDRFSAERLKGVDSTLKIQPAKLEDSAVYLCASSSSAWDEQYFGPGTRLTVT.

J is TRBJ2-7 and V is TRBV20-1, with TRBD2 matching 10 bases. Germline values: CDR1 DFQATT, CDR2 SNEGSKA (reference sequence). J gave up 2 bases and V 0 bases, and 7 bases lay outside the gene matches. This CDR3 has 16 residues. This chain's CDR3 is CSARDLAGATAYEQYF. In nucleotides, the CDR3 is TGCAGTGCTAGAGATCTAGCGGGGGCCACAGCCTACGAGCAGTACTTC.

The CDR3 DNA is TGTGCCAGCAGTTTAGGCGACCCAGGCCGGAGGACCGGGGAGCTGTTTTTT. Amino acid sequence: CASSLGDPGRRTGELFF. The rearrangement joins TRBV12-3 or TRBV12-4 to TRBJ2-2, with D perhaps matching TRBD2 (5 bases). V was pared by 1 base and J by 5 bases, with 17 bases between. The CDR3 is 17 residues long.

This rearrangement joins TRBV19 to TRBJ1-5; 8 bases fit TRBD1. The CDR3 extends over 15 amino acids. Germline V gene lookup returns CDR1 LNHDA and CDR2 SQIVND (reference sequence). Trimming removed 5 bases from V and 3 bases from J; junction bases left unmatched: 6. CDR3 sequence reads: CASSSDRATNQPQHF. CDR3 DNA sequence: TGTGCCAGTAGTTCGGACAGGGCAACCAATCAGCCCCAGCATTTT. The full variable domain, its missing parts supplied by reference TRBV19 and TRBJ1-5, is DGGITQSPKYLFRKEGQNVTLSCEQNLNHDAMYWYRQDPGQGLRLIYYSQIVNDFQKGDIAEGYSVSREKKESFPLTVTSAQKNPTAFYLCASSSDRATNQPQHFGDGTRLSIL.

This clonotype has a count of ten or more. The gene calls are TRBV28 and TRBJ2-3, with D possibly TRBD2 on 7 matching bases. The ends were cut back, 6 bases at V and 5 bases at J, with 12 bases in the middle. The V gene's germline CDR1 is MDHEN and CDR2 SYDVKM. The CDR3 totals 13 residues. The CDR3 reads CASRTGGRDTQYF. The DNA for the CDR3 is TGTGCCAGCAGGACGGGGGGCCGAGATACGCAGTATTTT.

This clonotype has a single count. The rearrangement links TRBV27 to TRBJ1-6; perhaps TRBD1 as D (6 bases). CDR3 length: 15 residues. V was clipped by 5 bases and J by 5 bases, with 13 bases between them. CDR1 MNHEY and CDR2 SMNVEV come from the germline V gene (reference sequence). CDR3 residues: CASSQWTANNSPLHF. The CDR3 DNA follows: TGTGCCAGCAGTCAATGGACAGCTAATAATTCACCCCTCCACTTT.

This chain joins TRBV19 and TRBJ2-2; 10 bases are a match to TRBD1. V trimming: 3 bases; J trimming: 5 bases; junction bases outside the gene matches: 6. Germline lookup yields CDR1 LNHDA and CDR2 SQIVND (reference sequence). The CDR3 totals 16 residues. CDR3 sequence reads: CASSIPDRGQTGELFF. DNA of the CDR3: TGTGCCAGTAGTATCCCCGACAGGGGGCAAACCGGGGAGCTGTTTTTT.

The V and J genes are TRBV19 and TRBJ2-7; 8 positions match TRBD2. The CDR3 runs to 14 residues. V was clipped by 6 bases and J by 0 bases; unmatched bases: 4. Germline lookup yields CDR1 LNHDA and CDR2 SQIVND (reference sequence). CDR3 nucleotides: TGTGCCAGTAGAAACAGCGGGGGCTCCTACGAGCAGTACTTC. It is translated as CASRNSGGSYEQYF.

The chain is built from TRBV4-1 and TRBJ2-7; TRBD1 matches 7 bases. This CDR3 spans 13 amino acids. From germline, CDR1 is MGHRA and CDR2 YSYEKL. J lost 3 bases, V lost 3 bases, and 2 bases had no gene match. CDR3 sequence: CASSQGQYYEQYF. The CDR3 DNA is TGCGCCAGCAGCCAGGGACAGTACTACGAGCAGTACTTC.

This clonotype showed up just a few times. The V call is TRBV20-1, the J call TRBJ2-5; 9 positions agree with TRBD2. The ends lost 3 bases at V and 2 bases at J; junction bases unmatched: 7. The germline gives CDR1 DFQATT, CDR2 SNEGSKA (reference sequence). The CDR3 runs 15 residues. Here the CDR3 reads CSASYPAGGQETQYF. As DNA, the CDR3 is TGCAGTGCTAGTTACCCAGCGGGGGGACAAGAGACCCAGTACTTC.

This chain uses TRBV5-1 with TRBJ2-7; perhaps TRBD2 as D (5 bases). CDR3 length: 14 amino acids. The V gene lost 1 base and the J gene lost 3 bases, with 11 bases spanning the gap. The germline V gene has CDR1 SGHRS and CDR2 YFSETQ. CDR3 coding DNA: TGCGCCAGCAGCTTGCGAAGAGGGAACTACGAGCAGTACTTC. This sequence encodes CASSLRRGNYEQYF.